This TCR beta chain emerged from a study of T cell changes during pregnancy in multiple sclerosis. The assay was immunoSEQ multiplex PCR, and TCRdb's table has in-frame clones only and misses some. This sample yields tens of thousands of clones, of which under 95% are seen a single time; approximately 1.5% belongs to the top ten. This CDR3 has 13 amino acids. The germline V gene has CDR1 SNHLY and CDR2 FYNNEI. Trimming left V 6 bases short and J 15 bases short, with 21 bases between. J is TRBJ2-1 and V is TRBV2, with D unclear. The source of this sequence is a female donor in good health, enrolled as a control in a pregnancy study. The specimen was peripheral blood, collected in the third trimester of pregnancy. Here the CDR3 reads CASRMGGAILRFF. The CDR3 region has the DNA TGTGCCAGCAGAATGGGTGGAGCAATACTAAGGTTCTTC.